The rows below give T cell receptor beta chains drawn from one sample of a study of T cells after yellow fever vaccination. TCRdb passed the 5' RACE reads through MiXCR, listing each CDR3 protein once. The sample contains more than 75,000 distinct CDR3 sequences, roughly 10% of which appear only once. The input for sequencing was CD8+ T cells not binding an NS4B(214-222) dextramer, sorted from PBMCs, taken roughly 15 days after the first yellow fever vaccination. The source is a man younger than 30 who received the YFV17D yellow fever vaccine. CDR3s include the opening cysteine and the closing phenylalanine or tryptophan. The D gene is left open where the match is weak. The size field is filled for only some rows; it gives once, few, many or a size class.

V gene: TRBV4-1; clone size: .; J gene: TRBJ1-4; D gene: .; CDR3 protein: CASSQDGGGSYEKLFF; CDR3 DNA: TGCGCCAGCAGCCAAGATGGCGGCGGGAGTTATGAAAAACTGTTTTTT
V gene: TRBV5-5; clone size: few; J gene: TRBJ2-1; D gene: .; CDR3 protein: CASSALQVIYYNEQFF; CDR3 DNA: TGTGCCAGCAGCGCCTTACAGGTGATTTACTACAATGAGCAGTTCTTC
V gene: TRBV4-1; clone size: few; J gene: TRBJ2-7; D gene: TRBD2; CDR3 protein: CASSQGPAGSYEQYF; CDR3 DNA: TGCGCCAGCAGCCAAGGGCCAGCGGGATCCTACGAGCAGTACTTC
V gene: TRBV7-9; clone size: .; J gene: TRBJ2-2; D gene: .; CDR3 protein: CASGRSNTGELFF; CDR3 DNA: TGTGCCAGCGGCAGGTCGAACACCGGGGAGCTGTTTTTT
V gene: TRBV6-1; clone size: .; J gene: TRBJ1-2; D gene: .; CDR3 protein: CASIKNRGLVQDGYTF; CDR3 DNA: TGTGCCAGCATCAAAAACCGAGGCTTGGTGCAGGATGGCTACACCTTC
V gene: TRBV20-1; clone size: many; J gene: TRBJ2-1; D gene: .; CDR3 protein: CSAWPGSSSYNEQFF; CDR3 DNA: TGCAGTGCTTGGCCCGGGTCTAGCTCCTACAATGAGCAGTTCTTC
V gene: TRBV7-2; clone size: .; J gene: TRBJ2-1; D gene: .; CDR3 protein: CASSLAGGRNEQFF; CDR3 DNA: TGTGCCAGCAGCTTAGCGGGGGGGCGGAATGAGCAGTTCTTC
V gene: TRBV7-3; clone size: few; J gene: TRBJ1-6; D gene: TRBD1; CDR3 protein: CASSLGTGRNSPLHF; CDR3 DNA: TGTGCCAGCAGCTTAGGGACAGGACGTAATTCACCCCTCCACTTT
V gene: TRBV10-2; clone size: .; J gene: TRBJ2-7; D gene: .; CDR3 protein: CASSSPGASTYEQYF; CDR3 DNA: TGCGCCAGCAGTTCCCCGGGGGCCTCCACCTACGAGCAGTACTTC
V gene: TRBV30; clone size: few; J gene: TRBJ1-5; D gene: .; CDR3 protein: CAWSVGRNRRDQPQHF; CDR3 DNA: TGTGCCTGGAGTGTGGGCCGGAACAGGAGGGATCAGCCCCAGCATTTT
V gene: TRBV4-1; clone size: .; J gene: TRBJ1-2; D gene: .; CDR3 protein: CASSQDPGSYGYTF; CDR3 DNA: TGCGCCAGCAGCCAAGATCCCGGAAGCTATGGCTACACCTTC
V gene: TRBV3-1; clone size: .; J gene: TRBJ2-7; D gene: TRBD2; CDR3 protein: CASSRGGRGEQYF; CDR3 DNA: TGTGCCAGCAGCCGGGGGGGGAGGGGCGAGCAGTACTTC
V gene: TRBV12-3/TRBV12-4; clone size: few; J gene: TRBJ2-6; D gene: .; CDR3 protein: CASSFPGGANVLTF; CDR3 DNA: TGTGCCAGCAGCTTTCCCGGCGGGGCCAACGTCCTGACTTTC
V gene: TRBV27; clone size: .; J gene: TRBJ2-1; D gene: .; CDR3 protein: CASSLYLSYNEQFF; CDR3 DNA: TGTGCCAGCAGTCTTTACCTCTCCTACAATGAGCAGTTCTTC
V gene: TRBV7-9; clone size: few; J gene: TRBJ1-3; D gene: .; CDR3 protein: CASSPQGSSGNTIYF; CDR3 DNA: TGTGCCAGCAGCCCACAGGGAAGCTCTGGAAACACCATATATTTT
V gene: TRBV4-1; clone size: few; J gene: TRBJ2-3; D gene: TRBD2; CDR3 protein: CASSQVLAGATSTDTQYF; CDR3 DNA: TGCGCCAGCAGCCAAGTTCTAGCGGGGGCTACGAGCACAGATACGCAGTATTTT
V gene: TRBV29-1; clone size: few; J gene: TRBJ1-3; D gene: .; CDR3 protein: CSVEGGGNTIYF; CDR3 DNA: TGCAGCGTTGAAGGGGGAGGAAACACCATATATTTT
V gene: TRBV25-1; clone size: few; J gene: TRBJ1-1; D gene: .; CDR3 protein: CASSESLRGGTEAFF; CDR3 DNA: TGTGCCAGCAGTGAATCTTTGAGGGGCGGCACTGAAGCTTTCTTT
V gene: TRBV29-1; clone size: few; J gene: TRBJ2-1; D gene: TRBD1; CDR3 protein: CSVTGQNNNEQFF; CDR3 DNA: TGCAGCGTTACGGGACAGAACAACAATGAGCAGTTCTTC
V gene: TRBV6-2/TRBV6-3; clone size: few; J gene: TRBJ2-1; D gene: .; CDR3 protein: CASSYTLASNEQFF; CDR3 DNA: TGTGCCAGCAGTTACACTTTAGCTAGCAATGAGCAGTTCTTC
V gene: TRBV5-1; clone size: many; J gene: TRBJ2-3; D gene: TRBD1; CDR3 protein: CASSLGDREAKSTDTQYF; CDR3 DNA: TGCGCCAGCAGCTTGGGAGACAGGGAAGCAAAGAGCACAGATACGCAGTATTTT
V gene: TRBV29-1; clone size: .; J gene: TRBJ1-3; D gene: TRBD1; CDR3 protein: CSVATGGSGNTIYF; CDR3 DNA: TGCAGCGTGGCAACAGGGGGCTCAGGAAACACCATATATTTT
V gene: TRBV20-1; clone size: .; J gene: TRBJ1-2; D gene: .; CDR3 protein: CSARWTGGYTF; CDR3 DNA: TGCAGTGCTAGGTGGACGGGAGGCTACACCTTC
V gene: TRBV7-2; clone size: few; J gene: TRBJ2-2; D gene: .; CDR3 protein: CASSLAPDTGELFF; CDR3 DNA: TGTGCCAGCAGCTTAGCGCCGGACACCGGGGAGCTGTTTTTT
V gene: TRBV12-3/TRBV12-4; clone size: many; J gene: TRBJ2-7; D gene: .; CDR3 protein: CASSPGGPGQYF; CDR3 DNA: TGTGCCAGCAGCCCCGGAGGGCCCGGGCAGTACTTC
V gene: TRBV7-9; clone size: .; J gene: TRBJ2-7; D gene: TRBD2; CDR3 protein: CASTPSGGGGYEQYF; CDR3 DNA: TGTGCCAGCACCCCCTCGGGCGGCGGGGGATACGAGCAGTACTTC
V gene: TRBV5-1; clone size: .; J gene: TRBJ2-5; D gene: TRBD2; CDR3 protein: CASSLGLAGGFQETQYF; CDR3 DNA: TGCGCCAGCAGCTTGGGACTAGCGGGGGGATTCCAAGAGACCCAGTACTTC
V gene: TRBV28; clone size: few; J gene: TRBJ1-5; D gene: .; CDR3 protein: CASSRIGRGVGNQPQHF; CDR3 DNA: TGTGCCAGCAGTAGAATAGGGAGGGGGGTCGGCAATCAGCCCCAGCATTTT
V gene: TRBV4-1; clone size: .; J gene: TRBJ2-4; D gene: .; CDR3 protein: CASSTRNIQYF; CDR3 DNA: TGCGCCAGCAGCACTAGAAACATTCAGTACTTC
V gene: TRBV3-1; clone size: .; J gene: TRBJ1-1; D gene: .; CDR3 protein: CASSQGLNTEAFF; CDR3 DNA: TGTGCCAGCAGCCAAGGATTGAACACTGAAGCTTTCTTT
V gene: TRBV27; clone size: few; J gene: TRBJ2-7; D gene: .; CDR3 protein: CASSGDGSSYEQYF; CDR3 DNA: TGTGCCAGCAGTGGGGACGGAAGCTCCTACGAGCAGTACTTC
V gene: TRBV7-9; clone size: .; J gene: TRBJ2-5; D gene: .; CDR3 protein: CASSFPRGGAIQETQYF; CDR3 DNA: TGTGCCAGCAGCTTCCCCCGAGGCGGGGCGATCCAAGAGACCCAGTACTTC
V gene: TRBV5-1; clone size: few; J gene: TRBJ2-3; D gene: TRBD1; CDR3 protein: CASSLEGQYTDTQYF; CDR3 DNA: TGCGCCAGCAGCTTGGAGGGACAGTACACAGATACGCAGTATTTT
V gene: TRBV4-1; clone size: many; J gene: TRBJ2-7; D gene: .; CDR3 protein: CASSPDRSYEQYF; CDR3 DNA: TGCGCCAGCAGCCCTGACAGGTCCTACGAGCAGTACTTC
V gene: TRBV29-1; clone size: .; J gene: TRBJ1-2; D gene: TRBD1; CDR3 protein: CSVEDLVGGKGYTF; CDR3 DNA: TGCAGCGTTGAAGATCTTGTAGGGGGCAAAGGCTACACCTTC
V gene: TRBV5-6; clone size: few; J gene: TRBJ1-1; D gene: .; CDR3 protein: CASSRLNTEAFF; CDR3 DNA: TGTGCCAGCAGCCGGTTGAACACTGAAGCTTTCTTT
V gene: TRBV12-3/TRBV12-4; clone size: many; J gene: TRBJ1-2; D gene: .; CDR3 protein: CASSSLGANYGYTF; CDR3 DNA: TGTGCCAGCAGCTCCCTGGGAGCTAACTATGGCTACACCTTC
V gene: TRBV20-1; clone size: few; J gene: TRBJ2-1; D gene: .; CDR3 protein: CSALTKKNNEQFF; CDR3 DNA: TGCAGTGCTCTGACCAAAAAGAACAATGAGCAGTTCTTC
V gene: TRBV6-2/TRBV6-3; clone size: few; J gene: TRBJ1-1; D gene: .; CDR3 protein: CASSYSMAVTEAFF; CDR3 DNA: TGTGCCAGCAGTTACTCGATGGCAGTCACTGAAGCTTTCTTT
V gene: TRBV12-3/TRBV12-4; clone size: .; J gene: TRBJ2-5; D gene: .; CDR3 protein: CASSLLPETQYF; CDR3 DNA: TGTGCCAGCAGTTTACTTCCGGAGACCCAGTACTTC
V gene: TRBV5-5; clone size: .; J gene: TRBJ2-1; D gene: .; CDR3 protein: CASSPGTINEQFF; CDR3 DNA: TGTGCCAGCAGCCCCGGGACGATCAATGAGCAGTTCTTC
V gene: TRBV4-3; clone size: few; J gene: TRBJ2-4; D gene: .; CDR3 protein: CASSQDRGNEWDIQYF; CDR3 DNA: TGCGCCAGCAGCCAAGATAGAGGTAATGAGTGGGACATTCAGTACTTC